This is a list of T cell receptor beta chains from one sample in a study of T cells in Graves' hyperthyroidism and ophthalmopathy. Via MiXCR, TCRdb re-called the multiplex PCR reads, giving one row per CDR3 protein. The sample contains hundreds of thousands of distinct CDR3 sequences, around 16% of which appear only once. The material sequenced was blood. These receptors all come from a woman between 35 and 50 years old with Graves' ophthalmopathy. Both conserved end residues are part of each CDR3. D genes are given only for firm matches. Clone size is stated in some rows and not others, as once, few, many or a class when expanded.

d_gene: -
j_gene: TRBJ1-5
abundance: few
v_gene: TRBV19
CDR3aa: CASSIWSVGGQPQHF
CDR3nt: TGTGCCAGTAGTATTTGGAGCGTAGGAGGACAGCCCCAGCATTTT

d_gene: TRBD2
j_gene: TRBJ2-3
abundance: few
v_gene: TRBV29-1
CDR3aa: CSVGLAGTDTQYF
CDR3nt: TGCAGCGTCGGACTAGCGGGGACAGATACGCAGTATTTT

d_gene: -
j_gene: TRBJ2-3
abundance: few
v_gene: TRBV20-1
CDR3aa: CSASRAEVDTQYF
CDR3nt: TGCAGTGCTAGCCGGGCCGAGGTAGATACGCAGTATTTT

d_gene: TRBD1
j_gene: TRBJ2-3
abundance: many
v_gene: TRBV29-1
CDR3aa: CSVGQGSTDTQYF
CDR3nt: TGCAGCGTTGGACAGGGTAGCACAGATACGCAGTATTTT

d_gene: -
j_gene: TRBJ2-1
abundance: few
v_gene: TRBV6-5
CDR3aa: CASSYRGSASNEQFF
CDR3nt: TGTGCCAGCAGTTATCGAGGGAGCGCGAGTAATGAGCAGTTCTTC

d_gene: TRBD2
j_gene: TRBJ2-3
abundance: many
v_gene: TRBV29-1
CDR3aa: CSVSRIAGGSTDTQYF
CDR3nt: TGCAGCGTTTCACGCATAGCGGGAGGGAGCACAGATACGCAGTATTTT

d_gene: TRBD1
j_gene: TRBJ1-2
abundance: -
v_gene: TRBV29-1
CDR3aa: CSVEDPGTGGYGYTF
CDR3nt: TGCAGCGTTGAAGACCCCGGGACAGGGGGCTATGGCTACACCTTC

d_gene: -
j_gene: TRBJ2-3
abundance: -
v_gene: TRBV29-1
CDR3aa: CSTDTQYF
CDR3nt: TGCAGCACGGATACGCAGTATTTT

d_gene: -
j_gene: TRBJ2-3
abundance: few
v_gene: TRBV19
CDR3aa: CATIQGGGTDTQYF
CDR3nt: TGTGCCACTATACAGGGTGGAGGCACAGATACGCAGTATTTT

d_gene: -
j_gene: TRBJ2-7
abundance: many
v_gene: TRBV7-9
CDR3aa: CASRWFGGDEQYF
CDR3nt: TGTGCCAGCAGATGGTTCGGCGGGGACGAGCAGTACTTC

d_gene: -
j_gene: TRBJ2-3
abundance: many
v_gene: TRBV5-1
CDR3aa: CASSFREQGPDTQYF
CDR3nt: TGCGCCAGCAGCTTCCGAGAACAGGGTCCAGATACGCAGTATTTT

d_gene: -
j_gene: TRBJ1-2
abundance: many
v_gene: TRBV9
CDR3aa: CASSPEGSANYGYTF
CDR3nt: TGTGCCAGCAGCCCGGAGGGCAGTGCTAACTATGGCTACACCTTC

d_gene: -
j_gene: TRBJ1-1
abundance: -
v_gene: TRBV9
CDR3aa: CASSVEYRTEAFF
CDR3nt: TGTGCCAGCAGCGTAGAGTACCGAACTGAAGCTTTCTTT

d_gene: -
j_gene: TRBJ2-2
abundance: many
v_gene: TRBV7-9
CDR3aa: CASSLQGRFTGELFF
CDR3nt: TGTGCCAGCAGCTTGCAGGGTCGGTTCACCGGGGAGCTGTTTTTT

d_gene: -
j_gene: TRBJ1-3
abundance: -
v_gene: TRBV20-1
CDR3aa: CSAEMRSSGNTIYF
CDR3nt: TGCAGTGCTGAAATGAGGTCCTCTGGAAACACCATATATTTT

d_gene: -
j_gene: TRBJ2-6
abundance: few
v_gene: TRBV28
CDR3aa: CASSFQPRVSGANVLTF
CDR3nt: TGTGCCAGCAGTTTCCAGCCCCGGGTCTCTGGGGCCAACGTCCTGACTTTC

d_gene: TRBD2
j_gene: TRBJ2-1
abundance: many
v_gene: TRBV18
CDR3aa: CASSRDYSYNEQFF
CDR3nt: TGTGCCAGCAGCCGGGACTACTCCTACAATGAGCAGTTCTTC

d_gene: TRBD1
j_gene: TRBJ1-1
abundance: many
v_gene: TRBV20-1
CDR3aa: CSAAPGTEYTEAFF
CDR3nt: TGCAGTGCTGCCCCTGGGACAGAGTACACTGAAGCTTTCTTT

d_gene: -
j_gene: TRBJ1-1
abundance: many
v_gene: TRBV18
CDR3aa: CASSPGTYNTEAFF
CDR3nt: TGTGCCAGCTCACCAGGGACCTACAACACTGAAGCTTTCTTT

d_gene: -
j_gene: TRBJ1-2
abundance: -
v_gene: TRBV28
CDR3aa: CASSLAWGSRGGYTF
CDR3nt: TGTGCCAGCAGTTTAGCTTGGGGGTCCCGTGGTGGCTACACCTTC

d_gene: -
j_gene: TRBJ1-1
abundance: -
v_gene: TRBV29-1
CDR3aa: CSVEGGEYTEAFF
CDR3nt: TGCAGCGTTGAAGGAGGAGAGTACACTGAAGCTTTCTTT

d_gene: -
j_gene: TRBJ2-2
abundance: -
v_gene: TRBV5-1
CDR3aa: CASSSGTSIPTGELFF
CDR3nt: TGCGCCAGCAGCAGTGGGACTTCAATTCCCACCGGGGAGCTGTTTTTT

d_gene: TRBD1
j_gene: TRBJ2-1
abundance: few
v_gene: TRBV2
CDR3aa: CAGSLGQDYNEQFF
CDR3nt: TGTGCCGGCAGTTTGGGACAGGATTACAATGAGCAGTTCTTC

d_gene: TRBD1
j_gene: TRBJ2-2
abundance: many
v_gene: TRBV5-1
CDR3aa: CASSPGTGGTGELFF
CDR3nt: TGCGCCAGCAGCCCCGGGACAGGGGGCACCGGGGAGCTGTTTTTT

d_gene: TRBD1
j_gene: TRBJ1-2
abundance: -
v_gene: TRBV30
CDR3aa: CAWSMGTGGNYGYTF
CDR3nt: TGTGCCTGGAGTATGGGGACAGGGGGTAACTATGGCTACACCTTC

d_gene: TRBD1
j_gene: TRBJ2-5
abundance: few
v_gene: TRBV29-1
CDR3aa: CSGGRGRETQYF
CDR3nt: TGCAGCGGGGGCAGGGGGCGAGAGACCCAGTACTTC

d_gene: TRBD2
j_gene: TRBJ2-3
abundance: -
v_gene: TRBV19
CDR3aa: CASSGLAGEADTQYF
CDR3nt: TGTGCCAGTAGTGGGCTAGCGGGGGAGGCCGATACGCAGTATTTT

d_gene: TRBD1
j_gene: TRBJ1-2
abundance: -
v_gene: TRBV12-3/TRBV12-4
CDR3aa: CASSVGGGSTGYTF
CDR3nt: TGTGCCAGCAGTGTAGGGGGCGGTTCGACTGGTTACACCTTC

d_gene: TRBD2
j_gene: TRBJ2-1
abundance: many
v_gene: TRBV3-1
CDR3aa: CASSRRVGTRHMGEQFF
CDR3nt: TGTGCCAGCAGCCGACGAGTAGGGACTAGGCATATGGGTGAGCAGTTCTTC

d_gene: -
j_gene: TRBJ2-7
abundance: -
v_gene: TRBV5-5
CDR3aa: CASTFFQGGYEQYF
CDR3nt: TGTGCCAGCACCTTTTTCCAGGGGGGCTACGAGCAGTACTTC

d_gene: -
j_gene: TRBJ1-1
abundance: many
v_gene: TRBV7-9
CDR3aa: CASSLGLGAMNTEAFF
CDR3nt: TGTGCCAGCAGCTTAGGGCTTGGGGCTATGAACACTGAAGCTTTCTTT

d_gene: TRBD1
j_gene: TRBJ2-2
abundance: many
v_gene: TRBV5-1
CDR3aa: CACSRGQGFTGELFF
CDR3nt: TGCGCCTGTAGCCGCGGACAGGGTTTCACCGGGGAGCTGTTTTTT

d_gene: -
j_gene: TRBJ1-1
abundance: many
v_gene: TRBV12-3/TRBV12-4
CDR3aa: CASSLNRGTEAFF
CDR3nt: TGTGCCAGCAGTTTAAATCGGGGCACTGAAGCTTTCTTT

d_gene: TRBD2
j_gene: TRBJ2-1
abundance: many
v_gene: TRBV7-8
CDR3aa: CASSRIPIAGDKEEEQFF
CDR3nt: TGTGCCAGCAGCAGAATCCCAATAGCGGGAGACAAGGAAGAGGAGCAGTTCTTC

d_gene: -
j_gene: TRBJ2-7
abundance: few
v_gene: TRBV6-1
CDR3aa: CASSYIGQGTHEQYF
CDR3nt: TGTGCCAGCAGTTACATCGGCCAGGGTACCCACGAGCAGTACTTC

d_gene: TRBD2
j_gene: TRBJ2-3
abundance: many
v_gene: TRBV5-1
CDR3aa: CASSNPGTSGRITQYF
CDR3nt: TGCGCCAGCAGCAACCCCGGGACTAGCGGGAGGATAACGCAGTATTTT

d_gene: -
j_gene: TRBJ1-1
abundance: many
v_gene: TRBV12-3/TRBV12-4
CDR3aa: CASSISGTEAFF
CDR3nt: TGTGCCAGCAGTATTTCGGGGACTGAAGCTTTCTTT

d_gene: -
j_gene: TRBJ2-5
abundance: many
v_gene: TRBV11-2
CDR3aa: CASSLGPLAQYF
CDR3nt: TGTGCCAGCAGCTTAGGCCCTCTGGCCCAGTACTTC

d_gene: TRBD2
j_gene: TRBJ2-3
abundance: many
v_gene: TRBV7-2
CDR3aa: CASSLRTSGRDTQYF
CDR3nt: TGTGCCAGCAGCCTTAGGACTAGCGGGAGAGATACGCAGTATTTT

d_gene: -
j_gene: TRBJ1-2
abundance: many
v_gene: TRBV28
CDR3aa: CASSPLFVYGYTF
CDR3nt: TGTGCCAGCAGTCCCCTCTTCGTCTATGGCTACACCTTC

d_gene: TRBD2
j_gene: TRBJ2-7
abundance: many
v_gene: TRBV27
CDR3aa: CASRSYTGTSEQYF
CDR3nt: TGTGCCAGCAGAAGTTACACCGGGACTAGCGAGCAGTACTTC

d_gene: TRBD1
j_gene: TRBJ1-2
abundance: many
v_gene: TRBV20-1
CDR3aa: CSAVPGQEYGYTF
CDR3nt: TGCAGTGCTGTCCCGGGACAGGAGTATGGCTACACCTTC

d_gene: -
j_gene: TRBJ2-2
abundance: many
v_gene: TRBV11-2
CDR3aa: CASSLGQHTGELFF
CDR3nt: TGTGCCAGCAGCCTTGGACAGCACACCGGGGAGCTGTTTTTT

d_gene: TRBD2
j_gene: TRBJ2-7
abundance: many
v_gene: TRBV6-1
CDR3aa: CASGDGGTNKLEQYF
CDR3nt: TGTGCCAGCGGCGACGGGGGGACTAATAAACTCGAGCAGTACTTC

d_gene: -
j_gene: TRBJ2-1
abundance: -
v_gene: TRBV18
CDR3aa: CASSPMDREHEQFF
CDR3nt: TGTGCCAGCTCACCAATGGACCGGGAGCATGAGCAGTTCTTC

d_gene: TRBD2
j_gene: TRBJ2-2
abundance: -
v_gene: TRBV6-5
CDR3aa: CASSYGYSGGRLFF
CDR3nt: TGTGCCAGCAGTTACGGGTATAGCGGGGGTCGGCTGTTTTTT

d_gene: -
j_gene: TRBJ2-7
abundance: -
v_gene: TRBV20-1
CDR3aa: CSVTQGNSIVEQYF
CDR3nt: TGCAGCGTAACCCAGGGGAACTCTATAGTCGAGCAGTACTTC

d_gene: TRBD2
j_gene: TRBJ2-1
abundance: -
v_gene: TRBV20-1
CDR3aa: CSAKAGGLVVNEQFF
CDR3nt: TGCAGTGCTAAAGCTGGTGGACTAGTGGTAAATGAGCAGTTCTTC

d_gene: -
j_gene: TRBJ1-5
abundance: -
v_gene: TRBV6-1
CDR3aa: CASSALSSQPQHF
CDR3nt: TGTGCCAGCAGCGCTCTATCGAGTCAGCCCCAGCATTTT

d_gene: -
j_gene: TRBJ1-4
abundance: many
v_gene: TRBV6-2/TRBV6-3
CDR3aa: CASSYVQAEKLFF
CDR3nt: TGTGCCAGCAGTTACGTGCAGGCTGAAAAACTGTTTTTT

d_gene: -
j_gene: TRBJ2-1
abundance: many
v_gene: TRBV20-1
CDR3aa: CSARDTGLDEQFF
CDR3nt: TGCAGTGCTAGAGATACGGGATTGGATGAGCAGTTCTTC

d_gene: TRBD1
j_gene: TRBJ2-3
abundance: many
v_gene: TRBV6-2/TRBV6-3
CDR3aa: CASSYTPGQGTDTQYF
CDR3nt: TGTGCCAGCAGTTACACCCCGGGACAGGGAACAGATACGCAGTATTTT

d_gene: TRBD2
j_gene: TRBJ2-7
abundance: many
v_gene: TRBV28
CDR3aa: CASGREGYEQYF
CDR3nt: TGTGCCAGCGGCCGGGAGGGCTACGAGCAGTACTTC